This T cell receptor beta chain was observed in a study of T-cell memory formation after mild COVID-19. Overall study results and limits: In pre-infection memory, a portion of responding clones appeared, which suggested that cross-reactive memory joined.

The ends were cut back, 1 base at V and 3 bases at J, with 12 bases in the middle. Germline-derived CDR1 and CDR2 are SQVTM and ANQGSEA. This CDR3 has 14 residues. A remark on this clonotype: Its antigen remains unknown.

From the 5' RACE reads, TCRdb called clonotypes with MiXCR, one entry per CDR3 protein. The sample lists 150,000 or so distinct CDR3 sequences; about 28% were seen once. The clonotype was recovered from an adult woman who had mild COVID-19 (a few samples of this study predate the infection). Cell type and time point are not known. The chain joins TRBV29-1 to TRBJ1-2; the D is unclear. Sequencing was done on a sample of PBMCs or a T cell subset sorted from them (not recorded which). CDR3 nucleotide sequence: TGCAGCGTTGAAGGGGGTCAGCTCGACTATGGCTACACCTTC. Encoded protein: CSVEGGQLDYGYTF.